This TCR beta chain was recorded in a study of cytomegalovirus exposure and HLA in healthy donors. This clone has more than one count but fewer than ten. Use of 60 Vbeta and 13 Jbeta primers characterized the PCR. Only in-frame clones appear in the TCRdb table, and some are missing; sequencing was by immunoSEQ multiplex PCR. The data hold 160,000 or so clones, with over 75% observed a single time. This CDR3 has 15 amino acids. V gave up 7 bases and J gave up 3 bases, with 20 bases separating them. From germline, CDR1 is SGHRS and CDR2 YFSETQ. The chain uses TRBV5-1 and TRBJ2-7, with D tentatively TRBD2 (7 bases). The sequencing sample was made of PBMCs. The TCR sequence derives from a man in his forties or fifties in good health and CMV-seropositive. DNA of the CDR3: TGCGCCAGCTCCCGGGGGGCAGGGGTGAACTACGAGCAGTACTTC. Its translation: CASSRGAGVNYEQYF. Together with reference TRBV5-1 and TRBJ2-7, the CDR3 gives the full variable domain: KAGVTQTPRYLIKTRGQQVTLSCSPISGHRSVSWYQQTPGQGLQFLFEYFSETQRNKGNFPGRFSGRQFSNSRSEMNVSTLELGDSALYLCASSRGAGVNYEQYFGPGTRLTVT.